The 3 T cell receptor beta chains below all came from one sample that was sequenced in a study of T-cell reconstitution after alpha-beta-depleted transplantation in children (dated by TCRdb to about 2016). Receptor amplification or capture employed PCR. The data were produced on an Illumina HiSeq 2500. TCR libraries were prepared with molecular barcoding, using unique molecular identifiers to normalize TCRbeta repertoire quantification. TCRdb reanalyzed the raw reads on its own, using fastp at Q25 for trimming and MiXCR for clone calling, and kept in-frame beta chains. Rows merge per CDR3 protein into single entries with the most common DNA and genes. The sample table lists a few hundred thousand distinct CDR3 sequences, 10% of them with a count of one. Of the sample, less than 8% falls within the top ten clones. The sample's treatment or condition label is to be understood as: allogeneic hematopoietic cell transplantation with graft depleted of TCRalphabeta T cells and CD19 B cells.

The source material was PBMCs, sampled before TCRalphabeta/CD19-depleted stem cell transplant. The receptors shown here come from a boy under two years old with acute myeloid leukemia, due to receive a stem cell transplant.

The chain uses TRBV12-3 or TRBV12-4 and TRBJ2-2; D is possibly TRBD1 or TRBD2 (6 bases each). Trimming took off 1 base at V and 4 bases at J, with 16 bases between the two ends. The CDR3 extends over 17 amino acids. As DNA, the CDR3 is TGTGCCAGCAGTTTAGTGTGGGGGGCGGCCCGCACCGGGGAGCTGTTTTTT. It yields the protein CASSLVWGAARTGELFF.

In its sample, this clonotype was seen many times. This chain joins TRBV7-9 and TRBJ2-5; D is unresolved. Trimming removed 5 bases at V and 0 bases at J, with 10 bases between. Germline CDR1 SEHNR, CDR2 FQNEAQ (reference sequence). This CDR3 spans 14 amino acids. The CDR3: CASSLRTNQETQYF. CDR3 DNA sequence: TGTGCCAGCAGCCTAAGGACCAACCAAGAGACCCAGTACTTC. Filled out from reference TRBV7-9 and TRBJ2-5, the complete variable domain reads DTGVSQNPRHKITKRGQNVTFRCDPISEHNRLYWYRQTLGQGPEFLTYFQNEAQLEKSRLLSDRFSAERPKGSFSTLEIQRTEQGDSAMYLCASSLRTNQETQYFGPGTRLLVL.

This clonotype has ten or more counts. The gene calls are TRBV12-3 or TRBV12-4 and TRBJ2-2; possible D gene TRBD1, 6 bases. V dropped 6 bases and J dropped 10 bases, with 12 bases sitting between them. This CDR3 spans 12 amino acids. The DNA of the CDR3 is TGTGCCAGCAGGGGGACACCCGAGGAGCTGTTTTTT. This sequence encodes CASRGTPEELFF.